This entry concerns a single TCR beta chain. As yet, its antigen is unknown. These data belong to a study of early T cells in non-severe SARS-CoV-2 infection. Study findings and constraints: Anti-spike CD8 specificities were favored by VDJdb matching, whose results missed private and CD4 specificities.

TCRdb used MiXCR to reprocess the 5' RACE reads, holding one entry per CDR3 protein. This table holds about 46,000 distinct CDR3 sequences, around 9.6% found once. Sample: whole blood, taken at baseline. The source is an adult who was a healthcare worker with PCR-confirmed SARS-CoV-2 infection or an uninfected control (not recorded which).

CDR3 DNA: TGTGCCAGCAGCTTCCTAGGGCCCACAGATACGCAGTATTTT. Encoded protein: CASSFLGPTDTQYF. V and J are TRBV7-2 and TRBJ2-3, with D uncertain. The V gene lost 3 bases and the J gene lost 2 bases, with 9 bases spanning the gap. The germline V gene has CDR1 SGHTA and CDR2 FQGNSA. This CDR3 has 14 amino acids.